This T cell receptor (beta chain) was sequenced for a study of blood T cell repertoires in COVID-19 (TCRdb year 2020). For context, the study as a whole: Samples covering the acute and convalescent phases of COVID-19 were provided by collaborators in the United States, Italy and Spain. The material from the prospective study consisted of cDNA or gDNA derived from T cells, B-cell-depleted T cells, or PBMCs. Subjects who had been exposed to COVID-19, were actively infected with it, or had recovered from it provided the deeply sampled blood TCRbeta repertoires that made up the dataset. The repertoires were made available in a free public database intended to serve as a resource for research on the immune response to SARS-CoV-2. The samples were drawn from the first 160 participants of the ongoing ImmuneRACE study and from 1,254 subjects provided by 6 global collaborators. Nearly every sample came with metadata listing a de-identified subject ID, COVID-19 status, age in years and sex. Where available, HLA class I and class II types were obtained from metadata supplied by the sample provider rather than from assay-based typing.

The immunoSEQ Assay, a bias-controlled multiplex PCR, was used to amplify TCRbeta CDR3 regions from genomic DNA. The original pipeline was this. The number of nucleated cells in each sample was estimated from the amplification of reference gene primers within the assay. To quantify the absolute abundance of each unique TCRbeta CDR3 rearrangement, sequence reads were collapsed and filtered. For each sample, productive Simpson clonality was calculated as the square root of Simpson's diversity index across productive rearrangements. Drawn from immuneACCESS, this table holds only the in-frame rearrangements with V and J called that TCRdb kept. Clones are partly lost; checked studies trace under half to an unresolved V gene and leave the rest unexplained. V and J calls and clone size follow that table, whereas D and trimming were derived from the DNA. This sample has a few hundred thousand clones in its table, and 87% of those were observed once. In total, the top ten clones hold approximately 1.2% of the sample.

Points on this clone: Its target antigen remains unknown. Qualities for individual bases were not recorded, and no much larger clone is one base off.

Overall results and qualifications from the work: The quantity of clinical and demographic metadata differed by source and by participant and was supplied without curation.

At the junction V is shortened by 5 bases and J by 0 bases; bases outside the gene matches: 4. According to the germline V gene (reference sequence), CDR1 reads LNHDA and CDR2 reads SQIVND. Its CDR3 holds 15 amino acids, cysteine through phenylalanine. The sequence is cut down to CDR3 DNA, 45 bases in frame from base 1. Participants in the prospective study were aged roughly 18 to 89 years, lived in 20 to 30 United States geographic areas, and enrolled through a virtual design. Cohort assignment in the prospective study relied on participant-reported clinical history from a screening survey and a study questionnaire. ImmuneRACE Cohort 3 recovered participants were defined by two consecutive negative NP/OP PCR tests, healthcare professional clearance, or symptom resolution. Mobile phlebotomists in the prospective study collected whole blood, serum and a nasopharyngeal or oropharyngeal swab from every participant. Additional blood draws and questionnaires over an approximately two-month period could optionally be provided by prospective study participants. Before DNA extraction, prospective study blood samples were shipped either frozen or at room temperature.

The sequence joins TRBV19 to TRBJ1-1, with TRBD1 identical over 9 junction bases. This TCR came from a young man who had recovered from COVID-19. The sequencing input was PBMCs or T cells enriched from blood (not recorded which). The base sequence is TGTGCCAGTAGTCAGGGACAGGGATTGAACACTGAAGCTTTCTTT. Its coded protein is CASSQGQGLNTEAFF.